Below, one TCR beta chain is given with its context. The entry originates in a study of blood T cell repertoires in COVID-19. Study summary: Specimens from acute and convalescent COVID-19 originated in the United States, Italy and Spain.

CDR3 length equals 15 residues. The J segment lost 1 base and the V segment lost 4 bases, leaving 4 bases of the junction unmatched. Germline V gene sequence: CDR1 MDHEN, CDR2 SYDVKM. Original processing methods: Researchers report that nucleated cell counts were estimated from reference gene primer amplification. TCRdb's table, derived via immunoSEQ multiplex PCR, lists solely in-frame clones and lacks some. Clone size and V and J calls were adopted from that table, with D and trimming inferred from the DNA. The data hold about 74,000 clones, with 75% to 85% observed a single time. The V call is TRBV28, the J call TRBJ2-3; 8 nucleotides match TRBD2. The clonotype comes from a human donor in a cohort sampled during active COVID-19. The sequencing sample was made of peripheral blood. The CDR3 DNA reads TGTGCCAGCAGTTCCTCGGGACTAGGCACAGATACGCAGTATTTT. This codes for CASSSSGLGTDTQYF.